The 8 T cell receptor beta chains below all came from one sample that was sequenced in a study of blood T cell repertoires in COVID-19. The protocol was immunoSEQ multiplex PCR, while the TCRdb copy is restricted to in-frame clones and leaves out a portion. The sample has nearly 250,000 clones; approximately 85% are singletons. Sequenced: PBMCs or T cells enriched from blood (not recorded which). These receptors all come from a woman in her forties or fifties who had recovered from COVID-19.

The V call is TRBV11-2, the J call TRBJ2-7; D is unclear. The CDR3 runs to 13 residues. CDR1 and CDR2 from the germline V gene are SGHAT and FQNNGV. V shed 5 bases and J shed 0 bases, with 8 bases lying between them. The CDR3 DNA reads TGTGCCAGCAGCCTGCGTGTCTCCTACGAGCAGTACTTC. Amino acids: CASSLRVSYEQYF.

The rearrangement joins TRBV4-3 to TRBJ1-1; weak D call: TRBD1 (6 bases). The CDR3 runs to 15 residues. CDR1 and CDR2 (germline): LGHNA, YSLEER. The V gene lost 4 bases and the J gene lost 1 base, with 13 bases spanning the gap. The CDR3, as DNA: TGCGCCAGCAGCCTGGGCTCGACAGGGAACACTGAAGCTTTCTTT. Translation gives CASSLGSTGNTEAFF.

The V and J genes are TRBV5-3 and TRBJ1-5, with 7 nucleotides matching TRBD1. TRBV5-3 is an open reading frame, and its role is uncertain. With V trimmed by 4 bases and J by 1 base, 14 bases remained unmatched. The CDR3 extends over 18 amino acids. The CDR3 protein is CARSPAGAGGCSNQPQHF. The CDR3 DNA reads TGTGCCAGAAGCCCTGCTGGGGCAGGGGGATGCAGCAATCAGCCCCAGCATTTT.

The V call is TRBV7-2, the J call TRBJ1-2; D gene uncertain. The CDR3 is made up of 13 amino acids. Trimming cost V 5 bases and J 2 bases, with 9 bases left between them. The germline CDR1 and CDR2 sequences are SGHTA and FQGNSA. The CDR3 region is CASSRTANYGYTF. In nucleotides, the CDR3 is TGTGCCAGCAGCCGAACAGCAAACTATGGCTACACCTTC.

This clone showed up just a few times. V usage is TRBV5-1 and J usage is TRBJ1-5; D gene ambiguous. The CDR3 is 15 residues long. Germline CDR1 SGHRS, CDR2 YFSETQ. V was shortened by 2 bases and J by 10 bases, with 19 bases between the two germline ends. This CDR3 is CASSLSGEPVGPQHF. CDR3 bases: TGCGCCAGCAGCTTAAGCGGTGAACCTGTAGGTCCCCAGCATTTT.

The genes are TRBV11-3 and TRBJ2-7; 8 positions agree with TRBD1. Germline CDR1 and CDR2: SGHNT and YENEEA. The CDR3 has 14 residues. V lost 6 bases to trimming and J lost 2 bases; unmatched junction nucleotides: 6. CDR3 residues: CASSPDRVPYEQYF. In nucleotides, the CDR3 is TGTGCCAGCAGTCCGGACAGGGTCCCCTACGAGCAGTACTTC.

This clone has just one count. The chain links TRBV5-8 to TRBJ2-7; 8 bases agree with TRBD2. Trimming took 2 bases from V and 0 from J; bases not matched to a gene: 1. The germline V gene encodes CDR1 SGHTS and CDR2 YDEGEE. This CDR3 region has 14 residues. CDR3 amino acids: CASSFAGGSYEQYF. The CDR3 nucleotides read TGTGCCAGCAGCTTCGCGGGGGGCTCCTACGAGCAGTACTTC.

The V call is TRBV29-1, the J call TRBJ1-1; D possibly corresponds to TRBD1 (6 bases). Per the germline V gene, CDR1 is SQVTM and CDR2 is ANQGSEA. The CDR3 length is 10 residues. Trimming took 6 bases from V and 8 from J, leaving 10 bases between them. In DNA form, the CDR3 reads TGCAGCGTGACAGGCTCCGAAGCTTTCTTT. This gives the protein CSVTGSEAFF.